What follows are 21 T cell receptor beta chains derived from one specimen sequenced in a study of technical replicates of blood from several donors. Clones were sequenced by immunoSEQ multiplex PCR, and TCRdb holds only the in-frame ones, with some missing. Found here are over 55,000 clones, approximately 87% of them singletons; the top ten hold around 4.9%. Material: PBMCs. The receptors stem from a human donor in good health. Some clones in this sample may be carry-over from other donors' samples.

Points on this clone: The junction and the germline gene differ at one end; a read error may be behind it. V gene TRBV18 combines with J gene TRBJ1-1; TRBD1 agrees at 7 bases. Germline CDR1 is KGHSH and CDR2 is LQKENI. The CDR3 loop spans 13 amino acids. CDR3 residues: CATSLQGKTEAFF. The CDR3 region has the DNA TGTGCCACCTCACTACAGGGGAAGACTGAAGCTTTCTTT.

The J gene is TRBJ2-3, the V gene TRBV25-1; D is perhaps TRBD2 (5 bases). The V gene lost 6 bases and the J gene lost 2 bases, with 9 bases spanning the gap. The CDR3 is 13 residues long. Germline CDR1 reads MGHDK; CDR2 reads SYGVNS. The CDR3 region is CASRDWVTDTQYF. For the CDR3, the DNA is TGTGCCAGCAGGGACTGGGTCACAGATACGCAGTATTTT.

The sample holds a few counts of this clone. V and J are TRBV7-2 and TRBJ1-4, with a weak D call TRBD1 (5 bases). CDR1 and CDR2 from the germline V gene are SGHTA and FQGNSA. The CDR3 totals 14 residues. V lost 5 bases, J lost 4 bases, and 11 bases lay in between. Here the CDR3 reads CASSRGSYNEKLFF. In nucleotides, the CDR3 is TGTGCCAGCAGCCGGGGGTCCTATAATGAAAAACTGTTTTTT.

V usage is TRBV4-2 and J usage is TRBJ1-6, with 7 positions matching TRBD1. Germline trimming cut 2 bases from V and 7 bases from J; bases unmatched to any gene: 2. Germline assignment: CDR1 LGHNA and CDR2 YNFKEQ. This CDR3 is 14 amino acids long. CDR3 in DNA: TGTGCCAGCAGCCAATCACAGGGGAATTCACCCCTCCACTTT. This gives the protein CASSQSQGNSPLHF.

The J gene is TRBJ2-5, the V gene TRBV7-2; 12 nucleotides match TRBD2. Germline V gives CDR1 SGHTA, CDR2 FQGNSA. After removal of 2 bases from V and 4 bases from J, the junction contained 5 bases not matched to a gene. The CDR3 spans 16 residues. The CDR3 DNA reads as TGTGCCAGCAGCTTAAGACTAGCGGGAGTACGAGAGACCCAGTACTTC. Protein sequence: CASSLRLAGVRETQYF.

This clone was detected once. The chain combines TRBV11-3 with TRBJ1-5; D perhaps matches TRBD1 (6 bases). V was cut by 3 bases and J by 9 bases, with 18 bases left in between. Looked up from germline, CDR1 is SGHNT and CDR2 is YENEEA. The length of the CDR3 is 15 residues. The CDR3 bases are TGTGCCAGCAGCTTGGAGAGCAGGGGTTATGGGCCCCAGCATTTT. Protein product: CASSLESRGYGPQHF.

The CDR3 DNA is TGTGCCAGCAGCCCTTTCACAGGGGCAGGGGAAAAACTGTTTTTT. As protein: CASSPFTGAGEKLFF. This rearrangement joins TRBV14 to TRBJ1-4, with 7 bases aligning to TRBD1. CDR3 length: 15 amino acids. Trimming removed 4 bases from V and 8 bases from J; junction bases left unmatched: 10. From germline, CDR1 is SGHDN and CDR2 FVKESK.

The genes are TRBV30 and TRBJ2-4, with 10 bases that match TRBD2. The CDR3 consists of 16 residues. Trimming removed 1 base from V and 6 bases from J; junction bases left unmatched: 9. Germline V CDR1 and CDR2: GTSNPN, SVGIG (reference sequence). The CDR3 is CAWSDPSGGYGNIQYF. The CDR3 DNA reads as TGTGCCTGGAGTGACCCTAGCGGGGGTTACGGAAACATTCAGTACTTC.

The chain employs TRBV10-3 and TRBJ2-3; 12 positions agree with TRBD2. The V and J ends lost 5 bases and 2 bases, in that order; junction bases with no gene match: 2. CDR3 length equals 15 residues. Germline lookup yields CDR1 ENHRY and CDR2 SYGVKD. The CDR3 sequence is CAISWTSGVTDTQYF. The CDR3 DNA is TGTGCCATCAGTTGGACTAGCGGGGTCACAGATACGCAGTATTTT.

The chain joins TRBV18 to TRBJ1-4, with TRBD1 identical over 10 bases. The V and J ends lost 6 bases and 13 bases, in that order; junction bases with no gene match: 8. Germline V gives CDR1 KGHSH, CDR2 LQKENI. The CDR3 contains 13 residues. The CDR3 sequence is CASSPGQGMVLFF. In DNA form, the CDR3 reads TGTGCCAGCTCTCCGGGACAGGGGATGGTACTGTTTTTT.

The chain links TRBV5-4 to TRBJ2-6; D uncertain. V was clipped by 4 bases and J by 0 bases, with 8 bases between them. Germline V gives CDR1 SGHNT, CDR2 YYREEE (reference sequence). CDR3 length: 15 amino acids. DNA of the CDR3: TGTGCCAGCAGCGGCGGTAGCTCTGGGGCCAACGTCCTGACTTTC. Translating gives CASSGGSSGANVLTF.

V usage is TRBV6-1 and J usage is TRBJ2-3, with D possibly TRBD2 on 6 matching bases. Trimming left V 3 bases short and J 2 bases short, with 24 bases between. The CDR3 runs 19 residues. Germline V gives CDR1 MNHNS, CDR2 SASEGT. The DNA for the CDR3 is TGTGCCAGCAGTGAGGAGGAGGGCCGAAGGGTCCCCGACACAGATACGCAGTATTTT. It yields the protein CASSEEEGRRVPDTDTQYF.

J is TRBJ1-2 and V is TRBV6-1; 7 positions agree with TRBD1. CDR3 size: 15 residues. The germline gives CDR1 MNHNS, CDR2 SASEGT. The V and J ends lost 2 bases and 1 base, in that order; junction bases with no gene match: 4. The CDR3 bases are TGTGCCAGCAGTGAATTGGACAGGAGTAACTATGGCTACACCTTC. Protein: CASSELDRSNYGYTF.

This clone was seen once. The chain is built from TRBV5-6 and TRBJ1-4; 9 positions match TRBD1. CDR1 SGHDT and CDR2 YYEEEE come from the germline V gene. The trim removed 2 bases at V and 3 bases at J, leaving 2 bases unmatched. The CDR3 is 15 amino acids. This chain's CDR3 is CASSLQGAANEKLFF. DNA for the CDR3: TGTGCCAGCAGCTTACAGGGGGCCGCTAATGAAAAACTGTTTTTT.

This clone has just one count. CDR3 coding DNA: TGTGCCAGCAGCCAAGATCTGGCGGGAGGGCGGGAGACCCAGTACTTC. Translation gives CASSQDLAGGRETQYF. J is TRBJ2-5 and V is TRBV4-2; 9 positions agree with TRBD2. V shed 0 bases, J shed 5 bases, and the junction held 7 bases outside the gene matches. This CDR3 spans 16 amino acids. Germline CDR1 LGHNA, CDR2 YNFKEQ.

The chain couples TRBV7-6 to TRBJ2-7; unclear D gene. With 2 bases removed from V and 2 bases from J, the gap between germline ends came to 7 bases. Germline CDR1 reads SGHVS; CDR2 reads FNYEAQ. The CDR3 length is 13 residues. The CDR3 reads CASSLTSPYEQYF. The CDR3 DNA reads as TGTGCCAGCAGCTTAACCAGTCCCTACGAGCAGTACTTC.

The rearrangement links TRBV5-1 to TRBJ2-7; 8 positions match TRBD1. V lost 4 bases and J lost 3; bases outside the gene matches: 6. Germline V gene lookup returns CDR1 SGHRS and CDR2 YFSETQ. The CDR3 has 14 residues. The CDR3 loop reads CASSTWTGNYEQYF. The CDR3 nucleotides read TGCGCCAGCAGCACATGGACAGGGAACTACGAGCAGTACTTC.

This clone was observed once. The chain is built from TRBV4-3 and TRBJ2-1, with 8 bases that match TRBD1. With 1 base clipped from V and 4 bases from J, the junction kept 6 bases outside the gene matches. The CDR3 spans 16 residues. Germline V gene sequence: CDR1 LGHNA, CDR2 YSLEER. CDR3: CASSQGAGGSYNEQFF. CDR3 bases: TGCGCCAGCAGCCAAGGCGCAGGGGGCTCTTACAATGAGCAGTTCTTC.

The V gene is TRBV2, the J gene TRBJ2-7; no reliable D call. The CDR3 covers 14 residues. Trimming removed 1 base at V and 2 bases at J, with 9 bases between. Germline values: CDR1 SNHLY, CDR2 FYNNEI. The DNA for the CDR3 is TGTGCCAGCAGTGAAGTCGGGTTACCCTACGAGCAGTACTTC. This gives the protein CASSEVGLPYEQYF.

The chain combines TRBV7-3 with TRBJ2-7, with D possibly TRBD2 on 5 matching bases. Trimming shortened V by 5 bases and J by 4 bases, and 12 bases separated the two germline ends. Germline V CDR1 and CDR2: SGHTA, FQGTGA. The CDR3 has 13 amino acids. The CDR3 is CASSLDSDYEQYF. DNA of the CDR3: TGTGCCAGCAGCCTGGACTCCGATTACGAGCAGTACTTC. The whole variable domain, filled in from reference TRBV7-3 and TRBJ2-7, reads GAGVSQTPSNKVTEKGKYVELRCDPISGHTALYWYRQSLGQGPEFLIYFQGTGAADDSGLPNDRFFAVRPEGSVSTLKIQRTERGDSAVYLCASSLDSDYEQYFGPGTRLTVT.

DNA of the CDR3: TGTGCTAGTGGTTTGTGGGACAGGGGTTTCTACGAGCAGTACTTC. It encodes CASGLWDRGFYEQYF. The chain recombines TRBV12-5 with TRBJ2-7; 10 positions agree with TRBD1. Germline CDR1 LGHNT, CDR2 FRNRAP. Unmatched junction bases numbered 4, after V lost 2 bases and J lost 3 bases. CDR3 size: 15 residues.